The 32 T cell receptor beta chains presented below share a single source sample, sequenced in a study of T cells in tumors after PD-1 blockade. Produced via immunoSEQ multiplex PCR; TCRdb's table is partial and in-frame only. The sample yields around 50,000 clones, nearly 80% seen once. Sequences were derived from PBMCs, sampled before anti-PD-1 treatment. Receptors originate from a human donor with basal cell carcinoma.

V gene TRBV28 combines with J gene TRBJ2-7; 11 positions agree with TRBD1. Per germline, CDR1 MDHEN and CDR2 SYDVKM. The CDR3 is 14 residues long. The trim removed 3 bases at V and 4 bases at J, leaving 2 bases unmatched. Written as DNA, the CDR3 is TGTGCCAGCAGTTTGGACAGGGGGCTGTACGAGCAGTACTTC. Translated, it gives CASSLDRGLYEQYF.

Details on this clone: Within the sample, other DNA sequences also encode this same CDR3. J is TRBJ2-2 and V is TRBV10-3, with D possibly matching TRBD1 (7 bases). V lost 8 bases and J 6 bases, leaving 13 bases between the germline ends. Germline assignment: CDR1 ENHRY and CDR2 SYGVKD. The CDR3 contains 13 residues. The CDR3 bases are TGTGCCATCTCCCAGGGGGGAGCCGGGGAGCTGTTTTTT. Protein product: CAISQGGAGELFF.

The rearrangement links TRBV5-1 to TRBJ1-1, with a possible D match to TRBD1 (6 bases). CDR1 is SGHRS, CDR2 YFSETQ, per germline. CDR3 length: 14 residues. The V gene lost 0 bases and the J gene lost 3 bases, with 9 bases spanning the gap. DNA for the CDR3: TGCGCCAGCAGCTTGGTAGGGGGGGACACTGAAGCTTTCTTT. This translates into CASSLVGGDTEAFF.

This clone occurred once. The chain couples TRBV7-9 to TRBJ2-3; 10 bases line up with TRBD1. This CDR3 comprises 15 residues. The J segment lost 4 bases and the V segment lost 0 bases, leaving 1 base of the junction unmatched. Germline CDR1 and CDR2: SEHNR and FQNEAQ (reference sequence). The CDR3 sequence is CASSLAGQGPDTQYF. The DNA of the CDR3 is TGTGCCAGCAGCTTAGCGGGACAGGGGCCAGATACGCAGTATTTT.

Concerning this clone itself: One end of the junction does not line up with germline, which may come from a read error. The V gene is TRBV9, the J gene TRBJ2-2; 8 positions agree with TRBD2. The CDR3 contains 16 residues. Looked up from germline, CDR1 is SGDLS and CDR2 is YYNGEE. The CDR3 DNA sequence: TGTGCCCGCAGCGGGCGGGGGGCGCGGTTTGCCGGGGAGCTGTTTTTT. It encodes CARSGRGARFAGELFF.

The V call is TRBV6-5, the J call TRBJ1-4, with D perhaps matching TRBD1 (5 bases). The CDR3 consists of 14 residues. In germline, CDR1 is MNHEY, CDR2 SVGAGI. The V gene lost 4 bases and the J gene lost 7 bases, with 13 bases spanning the gap. The CDR3 here is CASSLWGEGEKLFF. CDR3 coding DNA: TGTGCCAGCAGTTTGTGGGGGGAGGGTGAAAAACTGTTTTTT.

V usage is TRBV4-1 and J usage is TRBJ2-4, with unresolved D. This CDR3 comprises 15 residues. The V end was cut by 4 bases, the J end by 0 bases, with 10 bases between. CDR1 and CDR2 (germline): MGHRA, YSYEKL. The CDR3: CASSPDQSAKNIQYF. The CDR3 bases are TGCGCCAGCAGCCCTGACCAATCAGCCAAAAACATTCAGTACTTC.

The V call is TRBV5-4, the J call TRBJ1-6; the D is unclear. This CDR3 spans 16 amino acids. The germline CDR1 and CDR2 sequences are SGHNT and YYREEE (reference sequence). The V gene lost 3 bases and the J gene lost 0 bases, with 10 bases spanning the gap. CDR3 sequence (DNA): TGTGCCAGCAGCTCCGCCGGGAGCTCCTATAATTCACCCCTCCACTTT. It yields the protein CASSSAGSSYNSPLHF.

The V gene is TRBV2, the J gene TRBJ2-6; TRBD1 agrees at 9 bases. This CDR3 contains 15 residues. Trimming took 10 bases from V and 3 from J; bases not matched to a gene: 7. From germline, CDR1 is SNHLY and CDR2 FYNNEI. CDR3 amino acids: CATEGTGFGANVLTF. DNA of the CDR3: TGTGCCACCGAGGGGACAGGGTTTGGGGCCAACGTCCTGACTTTC.

The V and J genes are TRBV4-2 and TRBJ1-2, with TRBD1 matching over 8 bases. In germline, CDR1 is LGHNA, CDR2 YNFKEQ. The ends lost 1 base at V and 5 bases at J; junction bases unmatched: 9. The CDR3 consists of 16 residues. The CDR3 reads CASSQGRDRGQYGYTF. CDR3 sequence (DNA): TGTGCCAGCAGCCAAGGGAGAGACAGGGGTCAATATGGCTACACCTTC.

V gene TRBV20-1 combines with J gene TRBJ1-2; a weak D match, TRBD1 (5 bases). V lost 3 bases to trimming and J lost 0 bases, with 14 bases between them. The CDR3 totals 15 residues. Germline loops: CDR1 DFQATT, CDR2 SNEGSKA (reference sequence). For the CDR3, the DNA is TGCAGTGCTAGTGGGGCCTCGTTAGCTAACTATGGCTACACCTTC. It encodes CSASGASLANYGYTF.

This clone was detected a few times. The chain has TRBV27 and TRBJ1-4; 9 nucleotides align to TRBD1. The CDR3 contains 16 residues. The V gene end was trimmed by 3 bases and the J gene end by 10 bases; junction bases not matched to a gene: 12. Per the germline V gene, CDR1 is MNHEY and CDR2 is SMNVEV (reference sequence). The CDR3 region is CASSFLYGQGFGKLFF. The CDR3, as DNA: TGTGCCAGCAGTTTCCTTTACGGACAGGGGTTTGGAAAACTGTTTTTT.

The chain carries TRBV6-1 and TRBJ2-7; a possible D gene is TRBD2 (7 bases). Germline V gene lookup returns CDR1 MNHNS and CDR2 SASEGT. The CDR3 is made up of 15 amino acids. Trimming stripped 1 base from V and 4 bases from J, with 14 bases between. This CDR3 reads CASSEEGGAGYEQYF. For the CDR3, the DNA is TGTGCCAGCAGTGAAGAAGGGGGGGCGGGGTACGAGCAGTACTTC.

This chain connects TRBV28 to TRBJ2-7; D could derive from TRBD1 or TRBD2 (5 bases each). The CDR3 length is 13 residues. Trimming removed 8 bases at V and 2 bases at J, with 13 bases between. The V gene's germline CDR1 is MDHEN and CDR2 SYDVKM. The CDR3 DNA follows: TGTGCCAGCCTACGGGACGGACCCTACGAGCAGTACTTC. This encodes CASLRDGPYEQYF.

This chain joins TRBV19 and TRBJ2-3; D ambiguous. The CDR3 has 13 amino acids. Trimming shortened V by 5 bases and J by 2 bases, and 8 bases separated the two germline ends. The germline gives CDR1 LNHDA, CDR2 SQIVND (reference sequence). CDR3 coding DNA: TGTGCCAGTAGTGATACCAACACAGATACGCAGTATTTT. Translated: CASSDTNTDTQYF. The whole variable domain, remainder taken from reference TRBV19 and TRBJ2-3, is DGGITQSPKYLFRKEGQNVTLSCEQNLNHDAMYWYRQDPGQGLRLIYYSQIVNDFQKGDIAEGYSVSREKKESFPLTVTSAQKNPTAFYLCASSDTNTDTQYFGPGTRLTVL.

The rearrangement uses TRBV25-1 and TRBJ2-5; TRBD1 matches 8 bases. The CDR3 is 16 residues long. V trimming: 3 bases; J trimming: 4 bases; junction bases outside the gene matches: 10. The germline gives CDR1 MGHDK, CDR2 SYGVNS. The CDR3 here is CASSDPGQGPGETQYF. In DNA, the CDR3 is TGTGCCAGCAGTGACCCAGGACAGGGCCCGGGAGAGACCCAGTACTTC.

This clone was detected only a few times. The gene calls are TRBV4-1 and TRBJ2-5, with 7 bases lining up with TRBD1. The CDR3 has 14 residues. CDR1 is MGHRA and CDR2 is YSYEKL in the germline V gene. Trimming took 0 bases from V and 5 from J; bases not matched to a gene: 3. The CDR3 spells CASSQESRGETQYF. CDR3 nucleotides: TGCGCCAGCAGCCAAGAGTCCAGGGGGGAGACCCAGTACTTC.

The chain joins TRBV28 to TRBJ2-5; a weak D match, TRBD2 (5 bases). Germline lookup yields CDR1 MDHEN and CDR2 SYDVKM. V was shortened by 3 bases and J by 5 bases, with 13 bases between the two germline ends. This CDR3 has 14 residues. The CDR3 DNA reads as TGTGCCAGCAGTTTTTTGAGGGTCCCGGAGACCCAGTACTTC. It yields the protein CASSFLRVPETQYF.

The gene calls are TRBV7-8 and TRBJ2-3; possible D gene TRBD2, 6 bases. Looked up from germline, CDR1 is SGHVS and CDR2 is FQNEAQ. Between the trimmed V and J ends, which lost 4 bases and 4 bases, there was a span of 18 bases. This CDR3 is built from 16 residues. CDR3: CASSYYYGSTSDTQYF. Here the CDR3 DNA reads TGTGCCAGCAGCTATTACTACGGGAGCACTTCAGATACGCAGTATTTT.

The chain uses TRBV19 and TRBJ2-3; D is possibly TRBD1 or TRBD2 (6 bases each). V shed 5 bases and J shed 5 bases, with 20 bases lying between them. Germline CDR1 LNHDA, CDR2 SQIVND (reference sequence). The length of the CDR3 is 16 residues. CDR3 sequence: CASSPRGTGAGDTQYF. The DNA of the CDR3 is TGTGCCAGTAGTCCCAGGGGAACGGGAGCGGGAGATACGCAGTATTTT.

V gene TRBV19 combines with J gene TRBJ2-5, with D unclear. From germline, CDR1 is LNHDA and CDR2 SQIVND (reference sequence). Trimming took 3 bases from V and 6 from J, leaving 5 bases between them. The CDR3 totals 11 residues. CDR3 region: CASSIGQTQYF. In nucleotides, the CDR3 is TGTGCCAGTAGTATTGGACAGACCCAGTACTTC.

The CDR3 reads CSGGQGNNEQFF. As DNA, the CDR3 is TGCAGCGGCGGACAGGGAAACAATGAGCAGTTCTTC. V is TRBV29-1 and J is TRBJ2-1, with 8 nucleotides matching TRBD1. The CDR3 totals 12 residues. Germline loops: CDR1 SQVTM, CDR2 ANQGSEA. J gave up 5 bases and V 7 bases, and 4 bases lay outside the gene matches.

This chain uses TRBV28 with TRBJ2-7; D is possibly TRBD2 (6 bases). This CDR3 comprises 15 residues. The germline gives CDR1 MDHEN, CDR2 SYDVKM. V was trimmed by 2 bases and J by 4 bases, leaving 15 bases between them. CDR3 protein: CASSLRGVGGYEQYF. CDR3 DNA: TGTGCCAGCAGTTTACGCGGGGTGGGGGGTTACGAGCAGTACTTC.

The CDR3 DNA follows: TGTGCCAGTAGAGTGGGGGAACGGGCCACTGAAGCTTTCTTT. It translates to CASRVGERATEAFF. The rearrangement uses TRBV19 and TRBJ1-1; D is possibly TRBD1 (5 bases). The V and J ends lost 6 bases and 4 bases respectively, with 15 bases between them. The germline CDR1 and CDR2 sequences are LNHDA and SQIVND (reference sequence). The CDR3 contains 14 residues.

The CDR3 loop is CASSQVRGPGNTIYF. The CDR3 DNA sequence: TGTGCCAGCAGCCAAGTCCGGGGGCCTGGAAACACCATATATTTT. This chain links TRBV3-1 (or the pseudogene TRBV3-2) with TRBJ1-3; D possibly corresponds to TRBD1 (6 bases). This CDR3 is 15 amino acids long. Trimming cost V 1 base and J 2 bases, with 9 bases left between them. Germline CDR1 and CDR2: LGHDT and YNNKEL (reference sequence).

The chain joins TRBV7-2 to TRBJ2-1, with 9 bases identical to TRBD2. V lost 0 bases to trimming and J lost 7 bases; unmatched junction nucleotides: 10. The CDR3 has 17 residues. Germline V gene lookup returns CDR1 SGHTA and CDR2 FQGNSA. CDR3 loop: CASSLAGLAHRRNEQFF. In DNA, the CDR3 is TGTGCCAGCAGCTTAGCGGGACTAGCACACAGGAGGAATGAGCAGTTCTTC. Full variable domain (remainder filled in from reference TRBV7-2 and TRBJ2-1): GAGVSQSPSNKVTEKGKDVELRCDPISGHTALYWYRQSLGQGLEFLIYFQGNSAPDKSGLPSDRFSAERTGGSVSTLTIQRTQQEDSAVYLCASSLAGLAHRRNEQFFGPGTRLTVL.

The rearrangement joins TRBV2 to TRBJ2-7, with 7 bases matching TRBD2. After removal of 3 bases from V and 6 bases from J, the junction contained 8 bases not matched to a gene. CDR3 length: 14 residues. CDR1 and CDR2 (germline): SNHLY, FYNNEI. As DNA, the CDR3 is TGTGCCAGCAGTGATAAGCGGGATCCTGGCGAGCAGTACTTC. It specifies CASSDKRDPGEQYF. The full variable domain, completed using reference TRBV2 and TRBJ2-7, is EPEVTQTPSHQVTQMGQEVILRCVPISNHLYFYWYRQILGQKVEFLVSFYNNEISEKSEIFDDQFSVERPDGSNFTLKIRSTKLEDSAMYFCASSDKRDPGEQYFGPGTRLTVT.

The sample holds a few counts of this clone. CDR3 amino acids: CASSQGAGAFF. CDR3 nucleotides: TGCGCCAGCAGCCAAGGGGCAGGAGCTTTCTTT. The genes are TRBV4-1 and TRBJ1-1, with unresolved D. Trimming stripped 1 base from V and 10 bases from J, with 7 bases between. The CDR3 extends over 11 amino acids. Germline values: CDR1 MGHRA, CDR2 YSYEKL.

This clone was detected once. V is TRBV13 and J is TRBJ2-6; a possible D gene is TRBD2 (5 bases). Deletions cut 0 bases from V and 0 bases from J, with 9 bases between. The germline gives CDR1 PRHDT, CDR2 FYEKMQ (reference sequence). The CDR3 is 17 residues long. The CDR3, as DNA: TGTGCCAGCAGCTTAGGGGACTGGATCTCTGGGGCCAACGTCCTGACTTTC. This sequence encodes CASSLGDWISGANVLTF.

The V call is TRBV28, the J call TRBJ2-7; no clear D. The CDR3 totals 13 residues. V shed 10 bases and J shed 0 bases, with 13 bases lying between them. Germline CDR1 MDHEN, CDR2 SYDVKM. CDR3 sequence reads: CATFRTDSYEQYF. CDR3 bases: TGTGCCACCTTTAGGACCGACTCCTACGAGCAGTACTTC.

This chain uses TRBV19 with TRBJ2-3; 10 bases agree with TRBD2. The CDR3 length is 18 residues. J was trimmed by 1 base and V by 7 bases; bases with no gene match: 14. Germline CDR1 reads LNHDA; CDR2 reads SQIVND (reference sequence). The CDR3, as DNA: TGTGCCAGTACCCTCAAACTCCCCGGGACTAGCGGCACAGATACGCAGTATTTT. This sequence encodes CASTLKLPGTSGTDTQYF. The full variable domain, with the rest looked up from reference TRBV19 and TRBJ2-3, is DGGITQSPKYLFRKEGQNVTLSCEQNLNHDAMYWYRQDPGQGLRLIYYSQIVNDFQKGDIAEGYSVSREKKESFPLTVTSAQKNPTAFYLCASTLKLPGTSGTDTQYFGPGTRLTVL.

This clone showed up just a few times. The DNA for the CDR3 is TGTGCCAGCAGCCCCCCGGGACTAGATCTTTCTGGGGCCAACGTCCTGACTTTC. Its translation is CASSPPGLDLSGANVLTF. This rearrangement joins TRBV7-8 to TRBJ2-6, with TRBD2 matching over 8 bases. The germline gives CDR1 SGHVS, CDR2 FQNEAQ. J gave up 1 base and V 5 bases, and 10 bases lay outside the gene matches. The CDR3 runs 18 residues.